The next 12 T cell receptor beta chains were all read from a single sample in a study of blood T cell repertoires in COVID-19. TCRdb's copy holds only in-frame clones and misses some; the assay was immunoSEQ multiplex PCR. Of about 26,000 clones in the sample, roughly 90% were seen once. Sequenced: peripheral blood. The receptors come from a human donor in a cohort sampled during active COVID-19.

This clone was seen a handful of times. The rearrangement uses TRBV5-6 and TRBJ2-2; possibly TRBD2 for D (5 bases). Germline CDR1 SGHDT, CDR2 YYEEEE. This CDR3 is built from 13 residues. V lost 2 bases and J 9 bases, leaving 11 bases between the germline ends. This chain's CDR3 is CASSFSAGRELFF. CDR3 bases: TGTGCCAGCAGCTTCTCCGCCGGGAGGGAGCTGTTTTTT.

The V gene is TRBV3-1 (or the pseudogene TRBV3-2), the J gene TRBJ2-1, with 11 bases matching TRBD2. J gave up 6 bases and V 5 bases, and 6 bases lay outside the gene matches. This CDR3 is built from 15 residues. Germline V CDR1 and CDR2: LGHDT, YNNKEL (reference sequence). The CDR3 region is CASSLRLAGFNEQFF. The CDR3 nucleotides are TGTGCCAGCAGCTTACGACTAGCGGGGTTCAATGAGCAGTTCTTC.

The rearrangement links TRBV10-3 to TRBJ2-7; 13 nucleotides align to TRBD2. Germline assignment: CDR1 ENHRY and CDR2 SYGVKD. The CDR3 has 15 residues. Trimming took 4 bases from V and 0 from J; bases not matched to a gene: 0. The CDR3 region is CAISGTSGSSYEQYF. DNA for the CDR3: TGTGCCATCAGTGGGACTAGCGGGAGCTCCTACGAGCAGTACTTC.

The rearrangement uses TRBV21-1 and TRBJ1-5; the DNA was not used to check the table's D call, TRBD1. TRBV21-1 is tagged as a pseudogene. This CDR3 is built from 11 residues. The CDR3 bases are TGTGCCCGCCAGGGGAATCAGCCCCAGCATTTT. Amino acids: CARQGNQPQHF.

The V and J genes are TRBV10-3 and TRBJ1-5; weak D call: TRBD1 (5 bases). V lost 2 bases to trimming and J lost 0 bases, with 8 bases between them. The CDR3 loop spans 15 amino acids. Per the germline V gene, CDR1 is ENHRY and CDR2 is SYGVKD. CDR3 amino acids: CAISEEDSSNQPQHF. CDR3 nucleotides: TGTGCCATCAGTGAGGAAGACAGTAGCAATCAGCCCCAGCATTTT.

In DNA, the CDR3 is TGTGCCAGCAGCTTCAGGACAAGCTTAGCCAAAAACATTCAGTACTTC. Amino acid sequence: CASSFRTSLAKNIQYF. This chain uses TRBV7-2 with TRBJ2-4; TRBD1 is a possible D gene (5 bases). This CDR3 contains 16 residues. Between the trimmed V and J ends, which lost 3 bases and 0 bases, there was a span of 12 bases. Germline CDR1 reads SGHTA; CDR2 reads FQGNSA.

This chain connects TRBV10-3 to TRBJ2-5; no clear D gene. CDR1 is ENHRY and CDR2 is SYGVKD in the germline V gene. The CDR3 is 11 amino acids. V was trimmed by 8 bases and J by 3 bases, leaving 7 bases between them. The DNA for the CDR3 is TGTGCCATCTCGTCAGAAGAGACCCAGTACTTC. Its protein product is CAISSEETQYF.

The chain employs TRBV2 and TRBJ1-1; 9 bases map to TRBD1. This CDR3 contains 13 residues. The J segment lost 2 bases and the V segment lost 8 bases, leaving 3 bases of the junction unmatched. Germline lookup yields CDR1 SNHLY and CDR2 FYNNEI. CDR3 coding DNA: TGTGCCAGCCGGGGACAGGGTAACACTGAAGCTTTCTTT. It is translated as CASRGQGNTEAFF.

V usage is TRBV28 and J usage is TRBJ2-1, with TRBD1 matching 9 bases. After removal of 4 bases from V and 5 bases from J, the junction contained 6 bases not matched to a gene. This CDR3 contains 15 residues. Per germline, CDR1 MDHEN and CDR2 SYDVKM. The CDR3 here is CASSSGGQGDNEQFF. The CDR3 DNA is TGTGCCAGCAGTTCGGGGGGACAGGGTGACAATGAGCAGTTCTTC.

V usage is TRBV6-5 and J usage is TRBJ2-3, with TRBD1 identical over 8 bases. Germline V CDR1 and CDR2: MNHEY, SVGAGI. The CDR3 contains 15 residues. Trimming at V came to 5 bases and at J to 2 bases, leaving 6 bases not matched to a gene. The CDR3: CASSKDRAPTDTQYF. The CDR3 DNA is TGTGCCAGCAGTAAGGACAGGGCTCCCACAGATACGCAGTATTTT.

The chain employs TRBV27 and TRBJ1-1; D possibly corresponds to TRBD1 (6 bases). The CDR3 contains 14 residues. The germline CDR1 and CDR2 sequences are MNHEY and SMNVEV (reference sequence). V dropped 6 bases and J dropped 0 bases, with 11 bases sitting between them. The CDR3 sequence is CASRPQGVNTEAFF. For the CDR3, the DNA is TGTGCCAGCAGGCCACAGGGAGTGAACACTGAAGCTTTCTTT.

The chain uses TRBV28 and TRBJ1-1, with D hard to call. The V gene lost 5 bases and the J gene lost 0 bases, with 7 bases spanning the gap. The CDR3 is 13 residues long. Germline values: CDR1 MDHEN, CDR2 SYDVKM. The DNA for the CDR3 is TGTGCCAGCAGTGAGGGCCTGAACACTGAAGCTTTCTTT. Its protein product is CASSEGLNTEAFF. The full variable domain, completed using reference TRBV28 and TRBJ1-1, is DVKVTQSSRYLVKRTGEKVFLECVQDMDHENMFWYRQDPGLGLRLIYFSYDVKMKEKGDIPEGYSVSREKKERFSLILESASTNQTSMYLCASSEGLNTEAFFGQGTRLTVV.